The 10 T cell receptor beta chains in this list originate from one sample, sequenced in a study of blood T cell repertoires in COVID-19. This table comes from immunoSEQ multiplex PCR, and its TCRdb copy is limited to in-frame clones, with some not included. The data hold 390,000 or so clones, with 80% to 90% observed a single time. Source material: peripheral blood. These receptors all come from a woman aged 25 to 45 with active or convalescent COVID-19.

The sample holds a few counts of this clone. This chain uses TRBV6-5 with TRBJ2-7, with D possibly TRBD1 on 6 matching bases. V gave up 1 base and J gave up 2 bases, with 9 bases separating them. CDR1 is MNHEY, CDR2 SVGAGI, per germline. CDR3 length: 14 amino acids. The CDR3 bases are TGTGCCAGCAGTTACTTGGACAGACCCTACGAGCAGTACTTC. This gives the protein CASSYLDRPYEQYF.

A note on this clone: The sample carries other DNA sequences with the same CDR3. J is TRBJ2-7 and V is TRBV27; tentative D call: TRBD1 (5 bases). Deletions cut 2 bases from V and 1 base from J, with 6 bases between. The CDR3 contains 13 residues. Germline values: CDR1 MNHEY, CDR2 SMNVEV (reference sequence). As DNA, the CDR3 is TGTGCCAGCAGTTTAAGACAGTCCTACGAGCAGTACTTC. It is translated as CASSLRQSYEQYF.

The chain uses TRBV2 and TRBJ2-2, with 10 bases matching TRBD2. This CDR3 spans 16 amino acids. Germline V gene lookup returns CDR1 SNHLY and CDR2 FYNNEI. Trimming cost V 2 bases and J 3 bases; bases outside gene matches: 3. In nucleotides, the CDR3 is TGTGCCAGCAGTGAAAGCGGGAGGGCCGACACCGGGGAGCTGTTTTTT. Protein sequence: CASSESGRADTGELFF.

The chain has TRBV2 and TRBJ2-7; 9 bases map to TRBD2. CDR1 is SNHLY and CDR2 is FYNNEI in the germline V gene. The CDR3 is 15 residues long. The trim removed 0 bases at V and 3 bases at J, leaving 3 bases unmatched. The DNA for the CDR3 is TGTGCCAGCAGTGAAGCTAGCGGGAGCCTCTACGAGCAGTACTTC. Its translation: CASSEASGSLYEQYF.

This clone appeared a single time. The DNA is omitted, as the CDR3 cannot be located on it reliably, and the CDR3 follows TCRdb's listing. CDR3 in amino acids: CTSSQEVYRCHEQYF. J is TRBJ2-7 and V is TRBV1; the table's D call TRBD1 went unverified against the DNA. TRBV1 counts as a pseudogene. The CDR3 contains 15 residues when both ends are counted.

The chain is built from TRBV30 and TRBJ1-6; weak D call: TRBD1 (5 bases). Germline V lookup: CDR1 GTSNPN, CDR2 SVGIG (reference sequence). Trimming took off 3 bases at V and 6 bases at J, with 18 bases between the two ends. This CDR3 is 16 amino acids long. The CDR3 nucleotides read TGTGCCTGGAGACAAGACAGCCTACTTTCTAATTCACCCCTCCACTTT. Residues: CAWRQDSLLSNSPLHF.

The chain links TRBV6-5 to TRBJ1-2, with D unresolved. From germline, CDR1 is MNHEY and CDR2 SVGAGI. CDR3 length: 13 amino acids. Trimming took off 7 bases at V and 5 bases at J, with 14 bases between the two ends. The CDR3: CASTPSGVYGYTF. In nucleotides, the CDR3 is TGTGCCAGCACCCCTTCCGGGGTTTATGGCTACACCTTC.

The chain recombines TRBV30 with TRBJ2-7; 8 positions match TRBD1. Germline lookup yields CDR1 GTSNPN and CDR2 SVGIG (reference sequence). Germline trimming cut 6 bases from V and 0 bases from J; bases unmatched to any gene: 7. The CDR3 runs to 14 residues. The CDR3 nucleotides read TGTGCCTGCGAAGGGACAGGTGGCTCCTACGAGCAGTACTTC. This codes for CACEGTGGSYEQYF.

CDR3: CASSVQGTNQPQHF. The CDR3, as DNA: TGCGCCAGCAGTGTACAGGGCACCAATCAGCCCCAGCATTTT. The V and J genes are TRBV10-2 and TRBJ1-5; possibly TRBD1 for D (6 bases). From germline, CDR1 is WSHSY and CDR2 SAAADI. V was clipped by 4 bases and J by 3 bases, with 10 bases between them. CDR3 length: 14 residues.

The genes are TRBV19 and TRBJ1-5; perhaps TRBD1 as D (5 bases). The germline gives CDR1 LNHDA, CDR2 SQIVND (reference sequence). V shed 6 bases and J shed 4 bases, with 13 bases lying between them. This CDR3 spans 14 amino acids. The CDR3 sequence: CASSSGTPNQPQHF. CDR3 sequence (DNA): TGTGCCAGTAGCAGCGGGACGCCAAATCAGCCCCAGCATTTT.